This TCR beta chain is from a study of CD8+ T cells in alopecia areata. Study results and caveats: Scalp clonality, along with expanded CD8+ clones among the top 100, was significantly decreased by tofacitinib.

Per the germline V gene, CDR1 is MNHEY and CDR2 is SMNVEV (reference sequence). Trimming removed 4 bases from V and 13 bases from J, with 16 bases in between. The CDR3 totals 12 residues. The authors extracted RNA and reverse transcribed it into cDNA as the sequencing template. Produced via immunoSEQ multiplex PCR; TCRdb's table is partial and in-frame only. The table shows some 130,000 clones, with 45% to 65% occurring only once. Documented treatment: oral pan-JAK inhibitor, 5-10 mg twice daily. Concerning this clone: Its target is not known.

The J gene is TRBJ1-1, the V gene TRBV27; tentative D call: TRBD1 (6 bases). The source was CD8+ T cells sorted from blood, collected at week 4, from a patient treated with tofacitinib. The TCR comes from a human donor with alopecia areata. CDR3 in amino acids: CASSSGAGVLFF. The CDR3 DNA reads as TGTGCCAGCAGTTCAGGGGCAGGGGTCCTTTTCTTT.